Listed below are T cell receptor beta chains from one sample, sequenced in a study of control samples from healthy donors and cancer patients. Only in-frame clones appear in the TCRdb table, and some are missing; sequencing was by immunoSEQ multiplex PCR. The data hold about 140,000 clones, with approximately 94% observed a single time. The sequenced sample consisted of blood. These receptors came from a man aged 40-49 years in good health. Both conserved end residues are part of each CDR3. A D gene is named only where the DNA matches it firmly. Part of the rows lack a size; the others show once, few, many or a class for expanded clones.

j_gene | d_gene | v_gene | len | abundance | CDR3aa | CDR3nt
TRBJ2-1 | . | TRBV9 | 14 | . | CASSPPRGYNEQFF | TGTGCCAGCAGCCCTCCTAGGGGATACAATGAGCAGTTCTTC
TRBJ1-5 | . | TRBV23-1 | 13 | . | CASRWHSNQPQHF | TGCGCCAGCAGGTGGCATAGCAATCAGCCCCAGCATTTT
TRBJ1-6 | . | TRBV2 | 23 | . | CASSEIPTRMVFGARTENSPLHF | TGTGCCAGCAGTGAGATTCCTACTCGAATGGTTTTTGGGGCCAGGACTGAGAATTCACCCCTCCACTTT
TRBJ2-3 | TRBD1 | TRBV27 | 16 | . | CASSLPDRGDTDTQYF | TGTGCCAGCAGTTTACCCGACAGGGGAGATACAGATACGCAGTATTTT
TRBJ1-1 | . | TRBV6-1 | 14 | . | CASSEFMVSTEAFF | TGTGCCAGCAGTGAATTCATGGTCAGCACTGAAGCTTTCTTT
TRBJ2-6 | . | TRBV4-2 | 15 | . | CASSQETSGANVLTF | TGTGCCAGCAGCCAAGAAACTTCCGGGGCCAACGTCCTGACTTTC
TRBJ1-2 | . | TRBV7-2 | 12 | once | CASSLTTLVNTF | TGTGCCAGCAGCTTAACCACGCTCGTTAACACCTTC
TRBJ1-1 | . | TRBV11-2 | 14 | once | CASSPGHLNTEAFF | TGTGCCAGCAGCCCGGGACACCTGAACACTGAAGCTTTCTTT
TRBJ2-7 | . | TRBV27 | 14 | . | CASSSDRNRYEQYF | TGTGCCAGCAGTTCAGACCGTAACCGGTACGAGCAGTACTTC
TRBJ2-7 | TRBD2 | TRBV19 | 15 | . | CASSIVAGGPSEQYF | TGTGCCAGTAGTATTGTCGCGGGAGGGCCCTCCGAGCAGTACTTC
TRBJ2-1 | . | TRBV11-3 | 17 | . | CASSLVAPGASPHEQFF | TGTGCCAGCAGCTTAGTCGCCCCCGGCGCTAGTCCCCATGAGCAGTTCTTC
TRBJ1-5 | . | TRBV5-1 | 15 | . | CASSLAGAYYQPQHF | TGCGCCAGCAGCTTGGCAGGGGCCTATTATCAGCCCCAGCATTTT
TRBJ2-5 | . | TRBV6-5 | 14 | . | CASSSLTRPETQYF | TGTGCCAGCAGTTCTTTGACTCGTCCAGAGACCCAGTACTTC
TRBJ2-2 | TRBD2 | TRBV5-6 | 14 | . | CASSPTSGTGELFF | TGTGCCAGCAGCCCGACTAGCGGCACCGGGGAGCTGTTTTTT
TRBJ1-3 | TRBD1 | TRBV9 | 15 | many | CASSAGGSAGNTIYF | TGTGCCAGCAGCGCAGGGGGGTCCGCTGGAAACACCATATATTTT
TRBJ1-5 | . | TRBV5-6 | 16 | . | CASSLAGDPGNQPQHF | TGTGCCAGCAGCTTGGCAGGGGACCCAGGCAATCAGCCCCAGCATTTT
TRBJ2-5 | . | TRBV10-3 | 13 | . | CAISETSFETQYF | TGTGCCATCAGTGAGACTAGCTTTGAGACCCAGTACTTC
TRBJ2-7 | . | TRBV7-3 | 13 | once | CASSPGNSYEQYF | TGTGCCAGCAGCCCAGGCAACTCCTACGAGCAGTACTTC
TRBJ1-2 | TRBD1 | TRBV6-5 | 15 | . | CASSYAGTETYGYTF | TGTGCCAGCAGTTACGCTGGGACAGAAACCTATGGCTACACCTTC
TRBJ2-5 | . | TRBV29-1 | 12 | . | CSVGQGAETQYF | TGCAGCGTTGGGCAGGGCGCGGAGACCCAGTACTTC
TRBJ2-5 | . | TRBV24-1 | 15 | . | CATSDPSGPGETQYF | TGTGCCACCAGTGATCCCTCGGGACCCGGGGAGACCCAGTACTTC
TRBJ2-7 | . | TRBV28 | 13 | . | CASWGQGTYEQYF | TGTGCCAGCTGGGGGCAGGGGACTTACGAGCAGTACTTC
TRBJ1-3 | TRBD1 | TRBV7-9 | 15 | . | CASSMGQGSGNTIYF | TGTGCCAGCAGCATGGGACAGGGTTCTGGAAACACCATATATTTT
TRBJ2-3 | . | TRBV21-1 | 16 | . | CASSVRLAVSTDTQYF | TGTGCCAGCAGCGTACGACTAGCGGTTAGCACAGATACGCAGTATTTT
TRBJ2-3 | TRBD2 | TRBV11-2 | 16 | . | CASSLTGTRSTDTQYF | TGTGCCAGCAGCTTAACCGGGACTAGGAGCACAGATACGCAGTATTTT
TRBJ2-5 | . | TRBV13 | 13 | . | CASSLQRSETQYF | TGTGCCAGCAGCTTACAGAGGTCAGAGACCCAGTACTTC
TRBJ1-1 | TRBD1 | TRBV19 | 15 | . | CASSIGQGVATEAFF | TGTGCCAGTAGTATCGGACAGGGGGTTGCAACTGAAGCTTTCTTT
TRBJ2-1 | TRBD2 | TRBV11-3 | 14 | . | CASSPGGTGNEQFF | TGTGCCAGCAGCCCGGGAGGTACAGGAAATGAGCAGTTCTTC
TRBJ2-7 | TRBD1 | TRBV11-2 | 14 | . | CASSQLGQSYEQYF | TGTGCCAGCAGCCAATTGGGACAGTCCTACGAGCAGTACTTC
TRBJ1-4 | . | TRBV11-2 | 15 | . | CASSSLSGPNEKLFF | TGTGCCAGCAGCTCCTTGTCAGGCCCTAATGAAAAACTGTTTTTT
TRBJ2-7 | . | TRBV7-9 | 16 | . | CASSLESWQGRYEQYF | TGTGCCAGCAGCTTAGAGTCTTGGCAGGGTCGCTACGAGCAGTACTTC
TRBJ2-7 | . | TRBV6-2/TRBV6-3 | 16 | . | CASTPHQGGSSYEQYF | TGTGCCAGCACCCCCCACCAGGGGGGTTCCTCCTACGAGCAGTACTTC
TRBJ1-5 | . | TRBV19 | 14 | . | CASSLRKGDQPQHF | TGTGCCAGTAGTCTCCGTAAAGGGGATCAGCCCCAGCATTTT
TRBJ2-1 | . | TRBV28 | 13 | . | CASSFRGAKEQFF | TGTGCCAGCAGTTTTAGGGGGGCTAAGGAGCAGTTCTTC
TRBJ1-5 | . | TRBV4-1 | 16 | . | CASSPSMAGGNQPQHF | TGCGCCAGCAGCCCCTCGATGGCGGGGGGCAATCAGCCCCAGCATTTT
TRBJ2-1 | TRBD2 | TRBV18 | 19 | . | CASSRLGTSVSSSYNEQFF | TGTGCCAGCTCGCGTCTGGGGACTAGCGTGTCGAGCTCCTACAATGAGCAGTTCTTC
TRBJ1-5 | . | TRBV5-6 | 15 | . | CASSGWVKGNQPQHF | TGTGCCAGCAGCGGATGGGTTAAGGGCAATCAGCCCCAGCATTTT
TRBJ1-6 | . | TRBV5-1 | 14 | . | CASSLQVTGSPLHF | TGCGCCAGCAGCTTACAGGTTACAGGTTCACCCCTCCACTTT
TRBJ1-1 | TRBD1 | TRBV4-3 | 13 | . | CASSQSRGTEAFF | TGCGCCAGCAGCCAATCCAGGGGGACTGAAGCTTTCTTT
TRBJ1-2 | . | TRBV7-9 | 15 | . | CASSLYSGPNYGYTF | TGTGCCAGCAGCTTGTACAGCGGACCTAACTATGGCTACACCTTC
TRBJ2-2 | TRBD2 | TRBV28 | 16 | . | CASLSDSGRITGELFF | TGTGCCAGCCTCAGTGACAGCGGGAGGATAACCGGGGAGCTGTTTTTT